These T cell receptor beta chains were read from a single sample in a study of T-cell reconstitution after alpha-beta-depleted transplantation in children. TCRdb ran MiXCR on the PCR reads and lists one entry per CDR3 protein. The data hold about 440,000 distinct CDR3 sequences, with 43% observed a single time. Sequences were derived from PBMCs, sampled before TCRalphabeta/CD19-depleted stem cell transplant. These receptor sequences come from a girl aged 2 to 10 with aplastic anemia, due to receive a stem cell transplant. Both conserved end residues are part of each CDR3. The order of the fields is D gene, J gene, V gene, clone size, CDR3 protein, CDR3 DNA. A D gene is named only where the DNA matches it firmly. Size tells how often a clone was seen (once, few, many) or the class of an expanded clone, and some rows leave it out.

.,TRBJ2-3,TRBV29-1,.,CSVEAADTQYF,TGCAGCGTTGAGGCGGCAGATACGCAGTATTTT
TRBD2,TRBJ2-3,TRBV20-1,many,CSASRTSGADTQYF,TGCAGTGCTAGCCGGACTAGCGGGGCAGATACGCAGTATTTT
.,TRBJ2-7,TRBV2,few,CASDWSGKTYEQYF,TGTGCCAGCGATTGGTCAGGGAAAACCTACGAGCAGTACTTC
.,TRBJ1-6,TRBV28,many,CASRGGAGSPLHF,TGTGCCAGCCGAGGGGGGGCCGGTTCACCCCTCCACTTT
TRBD2,TRBJ2-1,TRBV20-1,.,CSAPRGGQIVCNERFF,TGCAGTGCTCCCCGGGGAGGGCAGATAGTTTGCAATGAGCGGTTCTTC
TRBD1,TRBJ2-3,TRBV19,few,CASSIDGQGGVADTQYF,TGTGCCAGTAGTATAGACGGACAGGGAGGAGTGGCAGATACGCAGTATTTT
TRBD1,TRBJ1-1,TRBV5-5,many,CASSLSGQRGEAFF,TGTGCCAGCAGCTTGTCGGGACAGAGGGGTGAAGCTTTCTTT
TRBD1,TRBJ2-2,TRBV5-1,.,CASSGGDRAITGELFF,TGCGCCAGCAGCGGAGGAGACAGGGCAATAACCGGGGAGCTGTTTTTT
.,TRBJ1-5,TRBV6-1,few,CASRATFLSNQPQHF,TGTGCCAGCAGGGCGACATTTCTTAGCAATCAGCCCCAGCATTTT
.,TRBJ1-1,TRBV11-1,many,CASSLALGDLFGYRGRAFF,TGTGCCAGCAGCTTAGCGCTCGGGGACCTTTTCGGGTATAGGGGTAGGGCTTTCTTT
.,TRBJ2-1,TRBV10-3,once,CAISEVGYNEQFF,TGTGCCATCAGTGAGGTGGGGTACAATGAGCAGTTCTTC
.,TRBJ2-2,TRBV9,.,CASGLINANTGELFF,TGTGCCAGCGGACTCATTAATGCGAACACCGGGGAGCTGTTTTTT
.,TRBJ1-2,TRBV6-1,few,CASRPGTLTYGYTF,TGTGCCAGCAGACCCGGGACCTTGACTTATGGCTACACCTTC
TRBD2,TRBJ2-3,TRBV23-1,few,CASSQSGLAGVTQYF,TGCGCCAGCAGTCAATCGGGACTAGCGGGAGTTACGCAGTATTTT
TRBD2,TRBJ2-5,TRBV9,few,CASSVAAGLAVGTQYF,TGTGCCAGCAGCGTAGCAGCGGGACTAGCTGTAGGGACCCAGTACTTC
.,TRBJ2-1,TRBV5-1,.,CASSGGRNNEQFF,TGCGCCAGCAGCGGGGGACGGAACAATGAGCAGTTCTTC
.,TRBJ1-2,TRBV10-3,once,CATAHDSNNGYTF,TGTGCCACTGCACACGACAGTAATAATGGCTACACCTTC
TRBD1,TRBJ2-1,TRBV5-6,.,CASSLERGQGNEQFF,TGTGCCAGCAGCTTGGAAAGGGGGCAAGGGAATGAGCAGTTCTTC
.,TRBJ2-7,TRBV2,.,CASSETGAYEQYF,TGTGCCAGCAGTGAAACAGGAGCCTACGAGCAGTACTTC
TRBD1,TRBJ2-3,TRBV10-3,.,CAISVRGTGTLLEGGDTQYF,TGTGCCATCAGTGTAAGAGGGACAGGTACACTCCTCGAAGGTGGAGATACGCAGTATTTT
.,TRBJ2-1,TRBV7-9,.,CASSLHTVGNEQFF,TGTGCCAGCAGCTTACATACTGTGGGCAATGAGCAGTTCTTC
.,TRBJ1-1,TRBV15,many,CATSRDHGGTEAFF,TGTGCCACCAGCAGAGATCACGGGGGCACTGAAGCTTTCTTT
.,TRBJ2-3,TRBV6-1,.,CASSEATTQTDTQYF,TGTGCCAGCAGTGAAGCAACGACCCAAACAGATACGCAGTATTTT
.,TRBJ2-7,TRBV7-2,.,CASSLGTSSSYEQYF,TGTGCCAGCAGCTTGGGGACATCTAGCTCCTACGAGCAGTACTTC
.,TRBJ2-7,TRBV7-9,.,CASSSQAIIHEQYF,TGTGCCAGCAGCTCTCAGGCTATCATCCACGAGCAGTACTTC
.,TRBJ2-3,TRBV20-1,.,CSASTGTDTQYF,TGCAGTGCGTCGACAGGCACAGATACGCAGTATTTT
TRBD1,TRBJ2-1,TRBV6-1,few,CASRPDRGSYNEQFF,TGTGCCAGCAGACCGGACAGGGGCTCCTACAATGAGCAGTTCTTC
TRBD2,TRBJ2-3,TRBV29-1,.,CSVSGLEQYF,TGCAGCGTTTCCGGACTAGAGCAGTATTTT
TRBD2,TRBJ2-1,TRBV12-3/TRBV12-4,once,CASSLREGPSYNEQFF,TGTGCCAGCAGTTTAAGGGAGGGACCATCCTACAATGAGCAGTTCTTC
TRBD2,TRBJ2-5,TRBV11-1,.,CASSLASASGQTQYF,TGTGCCAGCAGCTTAGCTTCCGCTAGCGGGCAGACCCAGTACTTC
.,TRBJ2-7,TRBV20-1,.,CSASLARYEQYF,TGCAGTGCTAGTCTGGCGAGGTACGAGCAGTACTTC
.,TRBJ2-1,TRBV20-1,.,CSASPVAEQFF,TGCAGTGCTAGCCCTGTAGCGGAGCAGTTCTTC
.,TRBJ2-3,TRBV20-1,.,CSALRNTDTQYF,TGCAGTGCTCTCAGGAACACAGATACGCAGTATTTT
.,TRBJ1-5,TRBV19,.,CASSTSAGGGRNQPQHF,TGTGCCAGTAGCACCTCCGCGGGGGGAGGGAGAAATCAGCCCCAGCATTTT
TRBD1,TRBJ2-7,TRBV4-1,few,CASSHVTGPYEQYF,TGCGCCAGCAGCCACGTGACAGGGCCCTACGAGCAGTACTTC